The 32 T cell receptor beta chains below all came from one sample that was sequenced in a study of radiotherapy plus CTLA-4 blockade in lung cancer. Measured with immunoSEQ multiplex PCR; TCRdb has only the in-frame clones, and not every one. This sample carries approximately 100,000 clones, approximately 81% of them seen once, and the ten largest clones take 2.4%. Sequences were derived from peripheral blood, sampled from a patient treated with radiotherapy plus ipilimumab. The receptors derive from a human donor with non-small cell lung cancer that progressed on radiotherapy plus ipilimumab. Some clones in this sample may be carry-over from other donors' samples.

The chain carries TRBV5-1 and TRBJ2-5; 8 bases map to TRBD2. The CDR3 contains 13 residues. CDR1 is SGHRS, CDR2 YFSETQ, per germline. The V segment lost 6 bases and the J segment 4 bases; nucleotides outside the gene matches: 5. CDR3 bases: TGCGCCAGCAATGGGCGGGGGGCAGAGACCCAGTACTTC. Translating gives CASNGRGAETQYF.

The chain links TRBV5-4 to TRBJ2-3; 13 bases are a match to TRBD2. This CDR3 spans 16 amino acids. The V segment lost 3 bases and the J segment 4 bases; nucleotides outside the gene matches: 5. Germline CDR1 is SGHNT and CDR2 is YYREEE (reference sequence). The CDR3 loop is CASSSPTSGGADTQYF. CDR3 nucleotides: TGTGCCAGCAGCTCGCCCACTAGCGGGGGGGCAGATACGCAGTATTTT. Supplemented by reference TRBV5-4 and TRBJ2-3, the full variable domain reads ETGVTQSPTHLIKTRGQQVTLRCSSQSGHNTVSWYQQALGQGPQFIFQYYREEENGRGNFPPRFSGLQFPNYSSELNVNALELDDSALYLCASSSPTSGGADTQYFGPGTRLTVL.

This clone was detected only once. This chain connects TRBV4-3 to TRBJ1-5; D is uncertain. The CDR3 totals 13 residues. Germline V gene lookup returns CDR1 LGHNA and CDR2 YSLEER. The V end was cut by 4 bases, the J end by 5 bases, with 9 bases between. The CDR3 sequence: CASSLHPYQPQHF. The CDR3, as DNA: TGCGCCAGCAGCCTACACCCTTATCAGCCCCAGCATTTT.

The chain links TRBV28 to TRBJ2-2; TRBD1 agrees at 7 bases. The CDR3 covers 15 residues. Germline V gives CDR1 MDHEN, CDR2 SYDVKM. V trimming: 5 bases; J trimming: 2 bases; junction bases outside the gene matches: 5. The DNA of the CDR3 is TGTGCCAGCAGTAGGACAGGTCATAACACCGGGGAGCTGTTTTTT. It specifies CASSRTGHNTGELFF.

V and J are TRBV27 and TRBJ2-5, with D uncertain. Trimming took off 3 bases at V and 2 bases at J, with 10 bases between the two ends. Germline loops: CDR1 MNHEY, CDR2 SMNVEV (reference sequence). This CDR3 has 14 residues. The CDR3 DNA reads as TGTGCCAGCAGTTTTAGTGGACCTCAAGAGACCCAGTACTTC. Its translation is CASSFSGPQETQYF.

The chain employs TRBV20-1 and TRBJ1-2; D ambiguous. V lost 3 bases and J lost 4, with 6 bases in between. The V gene's germline CDR1 is DFQATT and CDR2 SNEGSKA (reference sequence). The CDR3 is 11 amino acids. The CDR3 is CSASRVYGYTF. The DNA of the CDR3 is TGCAGTGCTAGTAGGGTCTATGGCTACACCTTC.

This sequence joins TRBV7-2 and TRBJ1-2; no clear D. The CDR3 length is 15 residues. The V end lost 5 bases, the J end lost 4 bases, and 17 bases lay between the germline ends. The germline V gene has CDR1 SGHTA and CDR2 FQGNSA. DNA of the CDR3: TGTGCCAGCAGCCCCGGAAGCAATAGCGGCTATGGCTACACCTTC. Translated, it gives CASSPGSNSGYGYTF.

The V call is TRBV29-1, the J call TRBJ1-1, with 9 bases matching TRBD1. V was clipped by 5 bases and J by 3 bases; unmatched bases: 4. CDR1 and CDR2 from the germline V gene are SQVTM and ANQGSEA. This CDR3 comprises 13 residues. The CDR3 coding sequence is TGCAGCGTTTTAAGACAGGGGGACACTGAAGCTTTCTTT. Residues: CSVLRQGDTEAFF.

V usage is TRBV9 and J usage is TRBJ2-2, with 12 bases lining up with TRBD1. The CDR3 has 16 amino acids. Trimming removed 6 bases from V and 6 bases from J; junction bases left unmatched: 9. The germline CDR1 and CDR2 sequences are SGDLS and YYNGEE. The CDR3 protein is CASTDPRDRGPGELFF. CDR3 DNA: TGTGCCAGCACCGACCCCCGGGACAGGGGGCCCGGGGAGCTGTTTTTT.

This rearrangement joins TRBV7-8 to TRBJ1-6; the D gene is possibly TRBD1 (5 bases). The CDR3 is 17 amino acids. Between the trimmed V and J ends, which lost 8 bases and 0 bases, there was a span of 17 bases. Per germline, CDR1 SGHVS and CDR2 FQNEAQ. CDR3 protein: CASSARQPSSYNSPLHF. CDR3 sequence (DNA): TGTGCCAGCTCAGCCCGACAGCCTAGCTCCTATAATTCACCCCTCCACTTT.

V is TRBV7-6 and J is TRBJ2-3; a weak D match, TRBD2 (5 bases). Germline V lookup: CDR1 SGHVS, CDR2 FNYEAQ. Deletions cut 4 bases from V and 2 bases from J, with 10 bases between. The CDR3 has 14 residues. The CDR3 DNA is TGTGCCAGCAGCTCCCGGGGTTCCACAGATACGCAGTATTTT. Protein sequence: CASSSRGSTDTQYF.

This clone appeared a single time. The gene calls are TRBV4-3 and TRBJ2-7, with D perhaps matching TRBD2 (6 bases). CDR3 length equals 14 residues. Between the trimmed V and J ends, which lost 0 bases and 3 bases, there was a span of 9 bases. Germline CDR1 and CDR2: LGHNA and YSLEER. CDR3 sequence (DNA): TGCGCCAGCAGCCAAGACCCTAGCGTCTACGAGCAGTACTTC. Translated: CASSQDPSVYEQYF.

The chain couples TRBV10-1 to TRBJ1-2; the match to TRBD1 covers 7 bases. From germline, CDR1 is WNHNN and CDR2 SYGVQD (reference sequence). The CDR3 runs 19 residues. Losses at the gene ends were 6 bases for V and 1 base for J; bases not matched to a gene: 20. The CDR3 spells CASRRRQGRRGRLNYGYTF. As DNA, the CDR3 is TGCGCCAGCAGACGTCGACAGGGTCGAAGGGGGCGGCTTAACTATGGCTACACCTTC.

This clone is a singleton in its sample. The CDR3 region is CASTPYREGLSYGYTF. The CDR3 DNA is TGTGCCAGTACTCCGTATCGGGAGGGATTGAGCTATGGCTACACCTTC. The chain links TRBV19 to TRBJ1-2; D is ambiguous. Between the trimmed V and J ends, which lost 7 bases and 4 bases, there was a span of 22 bases. Germline V gene lookup returns CDR1 LNHDA and CDR2 SQIVND (reference sequence). The CDR3 is made up of 16 amino acids.

The chain employs TRBV10-3 and TRBJ2-2, with 11 nucleotides matching TRBD2. V lost 9 bases to trimming and J lost 3 bases; unmatched junction nucleotides: 9. Per the germline V gene, CDR1 is ENHRY and CDR2 is SYGVKD. The CDR3 runs 16 residues. CDR3 in DNA: TGTGCCATTCGAGCTAGCGGGGGGCTGCACACCGGGGAGCTGTTTTTT. Residues: CAIRASGGLHTGELFF.

Only a few counts were recorded for this clone. The chain combines TRBV7-2 with TRBJ1-1; D is unresolved. The V gene lost 3 bases and the J gene lost 1 base, with 15 bases spanning the gap. The CDR3 consists of 16 residues. Germline loops: CDR1 SGHTA, CDR2 FQGNSA. The CDR3 DNA sequence: TGTGCCAGCAGCTTGCGGCCAGGCGGTGAGAACACTGAAGCTTTCTTT. It translates to CASSLRPGGENTEAFF. The whole variable domain, remainder taken from reference TRBV7-2 and TRBJ1-1, is GAGVSQSPSNKVTEKGKDVELRCDPISGHTALYWYRQSLGQGLEFLIYFQGNSAPDKSGLPSDRFSAERTGGSVSTLTIQRTQQEDSAVYLCASSLRPGGENTEAFFGQGTRLTVV.

The rearrangement joins TRBV9 to TRBJ1-3; D is undetermined. Per the germline V gene, CDR1 is SGDLS and CDR2 is YYNGEE. V lost 0 bases, J lost 0 bases, and 13 bases lay in between. CDR3 size: 17 residues. CDR3 sequence: CASSVAGNSLSGNTIYF. CDR3 in DNA: TGTGCCAGCAGCGTAGCTGGCAACTCCCTCTCTGGAAACACCATATATTTT.

The chain is built from TRBV7-9 and TRBJ2-2; D is uncertain. Trimming left V 6 bases short and J 1 base short, with 15 bases between. Per the germline V gene, CDR1 is SEHNR and CDR2 is FQNEAQ (reference sequence). The length of the CDR3 is 16 residues. CDR3 amino acids: CASSHRERLNTGELFF. CDR3 in DNA: TGTGCCAGCAGTCATAGAGAACGCTTGAACACCGGGGAGCTGTTTTTT.

This rearrangement joins TRBV18 to TRBJ2-3; the D is unclear. This CDR3 is 16 amino acids long. Trimming took off 3 bases at V and 3 bases at J, with 16 bases between the two ends. Germline V gene sequence: CDR1 KGHSH, CDR2 LQKENI. CDR3 bases: TGTGCCAGCTCACCGATCCCAATTGGAGCGACAGATACGCAGTATTTT. Protein product: CASSPIPIGATDTQYF. Full variable domain (missing parts from reference TRBV18 and TRBJ2-3): NAGVMQNPRHLVRRRGQEARLRCSPMKGHSHVYWYRQLPEEGLKFMVYLQKENIIDESGMPKERFSAEFPKEGPSILRIQQVVRGDSAAYFCASSPIPIGATDTQYFGPGTRLTVL.

The chain recombines TRBV6-5 with TRBJ2-3; tentatively, D is TRBD1 (7 bases). V shed 1 base and J shed 5 bases, with 13 bases lying between them. The CDR3 is 15 residues long. Per the germline V gene, CDR1 is MNHEY and CDR2 is SVGAGI. Here the CDR3 DNA reads TGTGCCAGCAGTTACTGGGGTCAGGGGGGAGATACGCAGTATTTT. It yields the protein CASSYWGQGGDTQYF.

This clone has more than one count but fewer than ten. The chain is built from TRBV7-2 and TRBJ2-7, with D possibly matching TRBD2 (5 bases). Looked up from germline, CDR1 is SGHTA and CDR2 is FQGNSA. This CDR3 has 13 amino acids. V was trimmed by 3 bases and J by 4 bases, leaving 10 bases between them. The CDR3, as DNA: TGTGCCAGCAGCTTGCGAGGGCCTTACGAGCAGTACTTC. Residues: CASSLRGPYEQYF.

As to this clone: The conserved phenylalanine or tryptophan is not found at the CDR3 terminus, so this likely reflects a read error. This sequence joins TRBV7-8 and TRBJ1-1; D not certain. Looked up from germline, CDR1 is SGHVS and CDR2 is FQNEAQ. This CDR3 region has 16 residues. V gave up 6 bases and J gave up 0 bases, with 17 bases separating them. The CDR3: CASRNQRGVMNTEAFL. The CDR3 DNA sequence: TGTGCCAGCAGGAATCAGCGGGGAGTTATGAACACTGAAGCTTTCCTT.

This rearrangement joins TRBV7-2 to TRBJ1-6, with 8 bases lining up with TRBD1. The CDR3 is made up of 14 amino acids. With 4 bases clipped from V and 7 bases from J, the junction kept 3 bases outside the gene matches. From germline, CDR1 is SGHTA and CDR2 FQGNSA. The CDR3 loop is CASSSGQENSPLHF. In DNA form, the CDR3 reads TGTGCCAGCAGCTCGGGACAGGAAAATTCACCCCTCCACTTT. Drawing the rest from reference TRBV7-2 and TRBJ1-6, the complete variable domain is GAGVSQSPSNKVTEKGKDVELRCDPISGHTALYWYRQSLGQGLEFLIYFQGNSAPDKSGLPSDRFSAERTGGSVSTLTIQRTQQEDSAVYLCASSSGQENSPLHFGNGTRLTVT.

The chain joins TRBV14 to TRBJ1-4; D is possibly TRBD1 (5 bases). Germline V CDR1 and CDR2: SGHDN, FVKESK. CDR3 length: 15 amino acids. V lost 1 base and J 0 bases, leaving 6 bases between the germline ends. CDR3 nucleotide sequence: TGTGCCAGCAGCCAAGTGGGGGCAACTAATGAAAAACTGTTTTTT. Translating gives CASSQVGATNEKLFF.

The chain carries TRBV7-2 and TRBJ1-1; D might be TRBD1 (5 bases). CDR1 is SGHTA and CDR2 is FQGNSA in the germline V gene. V gave up 0 bases and J gave up 6 bases, with 14 bases separating them. The CDR3 has 15 amino acids. The CDR3 DNA reads TGTGCCAGCAGCTTAGCCCGGACATACGACGCTGAAGCTTTCTTT. Encoded protein: CASSLARTYDAEAFF.

This clone has a single count. J is TRBJ1-1 and V is TRBV6-5, with D unresolved. The CDR3 is 14 amino acids. Germline assignment: CDR1 MNHEY and CDR2 SVGAGI. Between the trimmed V and J ends, which lost 6 bases and 6 bases, there was a span of 17 bases. CDR3 coding DNA: TGTGCCAGCAGCAAGACATGGGAGGGTTCTGAAGCTTTCTTT. It is translated as CASSKTWEGSEAFF.

V gene TRBV6-1 combines with J gene TRBJ2-7; no clear D gene. V lost 1 base and J 3 bases, leaving 10 bases between the germline ends. The CDR3 covers 14 residues. Per germline, CDR1 MNHNS and CDR2 SASEGT. The CDR3 sequence is CASSEGSAHYEQYF. CDR3 DNA sequence: TGTGCCAGCAGTGAAGGCAGTGCTCACTACGAGCAGTACTTC.

The rearrangement links TRBV21-1 to TRBJ2-7; no DNA check was done on the table's D call, TRBD1. TRBV21-1 is flagged as a pseudogene. This CDR3 comprises 16 residues. CDR3 DNA: TGTGCCAGCAGCAAAGTAGGCGGGACAGGTACCTACGAGCAGTACTTC. Protein product: CASSKVGGTGTYEQYF.

The rearrangement uses TRBV6-5 and TRBJ1-1, with D perhaps matching TRBD1 (5 bases). In germline, CDR1 is MNHEY, CDR2 SVGAGI. There are 13 residues in the CDR3. Trimming pared 7 bases from V and 8 bases from J, leaving 17 bases between. The CDR3 DNA reads as TGTGCCAGCACTTGGGGTAATACAGGCGAAGCTTTCTTT. Its translation is CASTWGNTGEAFF.

The chain carries TRBV28 and TRBJ1-5; D is perhaps TRBD1 (6 bases). Per the germline V gene, CDR1 is MDHEN and CDR2 is SYDVKM. CDR3 length: 12 residues. The V gene lost 10 bases and the J gene lost 6 bases, with 13 bases spanning the gap. The CDR3 loop is CATHREGQPQHF. The CDR3 DNA reads as TGTGCCACCCACAGGGAAGGTCAGCCCCAGCATTTT.

A note on this clone: This specimen includes other DNA sequences encoding the same CDR3. The rearrangement joins TRBV4-2 to TRBJ1-2; no reliable D call. The CDR3 is made up of 12 amino acids. Germline V lookup: CDR1 LGHNA, CDR2 YNFKEQ. V shed 3 bases and J shed 2 bases, with 4 bases lying between them. The CDR3: CASSQGNYGYTF. As DNA, the CDR3 is TGTGCCAGCAGCCAGGGCAACTATGGCTACACCTTC.

J is TRBJ2-3 and V is TRBV20-1; D is undetermined. Germline CDR1 and CDR2: DFQATT and SNEGSKA (reference sequence). The CDR3 contains 11 residues. V dropped 3 bases and J dropped 4 bases, with 5 bases sitting between them. The CDR3 is CSARISDTQYF. DNA for the CDR3: TGCAGTGCTAGGATATCAGATACGCAGTATTTT.